This T cell receptor (beta chain) stems from a study of cytomegalovirus exposure and HLA in healthy donors. Findings and limits, study-wide: Cytomegalovirus status was reportedly diagnosed by the classifier with high sensitivity and specificity. Across all donors, roughly uniform sequencing depth was an assumption of the presence/absence analyses.

CDR1 and CDR2 from the germline V gene are MNHEY and SVGAGI. Trimming cost V 0 bases and J 0 bases; bases outside gene matches: 3. The CDR3 sequence is 16 residues long. The PCR contained 60 Vbeta and 13 Jbeta primers. Sequenced by immunoSEQ multiplex PCR; TCRdb stores in-frame clones only, minus some. The sample includes 130,000 to 150,000 clones, around 67% of them seen just once. Note on this clone: No antigen is known for it.

This receptor was identified in a man between 18 and 29 years old in good health and CMV-seropositive. The chain couples TRBV6-5 to TRBJ2-3; 7 positions agree with TRBD2. The specimen was PBMCs. The CDR3 region is CASSYSGGTSTDTQYF. CDR3 DNA: TGTGCCAGCAGTTACTCCGGGGGGACTAGCACAGATACGCAGTATTTT.